This is a list of T cell receptor beta chains from one sample in a study of blood T cell repertoires in COVID-19. Clones were sequenced by immunoSEQ multiplex PCR, and TCRdb holds only the in-frame ones, with some missing. The table records about 200,000 clones, around 90% of them present only once. The material sequenced was PBMCs or T cells enriched from blood (not recorded which). The receptors shown here come from a woman aged 18-35 years who had recovered from COVID-19. The CDR3 runs from the conserved cysteine through the conserved F or W. D genes are given only for firm matches. Some rows have no size entry. The others give once, few or many, or a class for an expanded clone.

j_call,d_call,v_call,clone_size,cdr3_aa,cdr3_nt
TRBJ1-6,TRBD1,TRBV6-5,once,CASRTGQTNNSPLHF,TGTGCCAGCAGAACGGGACAGACTAATAATTCACCCCTCCACTTT
TRBJ2-2,-,TRBV2,-,CASSGDRRNTGELFF,TGTGCCAGCAGTGGAGACAGGAGGAACACCGGGGAGCTGTTTTTT
TRBJ1-1,-,TRBV12-3/TRBV12-4,-,CASSFSVVTEAFF,TGTGCCAGCAGTTTTAGTGTTGTGACTGAAGCTTTCTTT
TRBJ1-2,TRBD1,TRBV7-9,-,CASRPTPGTDSGGYTF,TGTGCCAGCAGACCCACGCCGGGGACAGATTCTGGTGGCTACACCTTC
TRBJ1-1,-,TRBV9,-,CASSVPTGRGVNTEAFF,TGTGCCAGCAGCGTACCAACAGGGAGGGGAGTGAACACTGAAGCTTTCTTT
TRBJ2-5,TRBD2,TRBV5-5,-,CASSHGGGVAGETQYF,TGTGCCAGCAGCCATGGCGGGGGGGTCGCTGGAGAGACCCAGTACTTC
TRBJ1-1,-,TRBV21-1,-,CASSPTEAFF,TGTGCCAGCAGCCCTACTGAAGCTTTCTTT
TRBJ1-2,TRBD1,TRBV12-5,-,CASGLGIRDRVPYGYTF,TGTGCTAGTGGTTTGGGAATCCGGGACAGGGTCCCTTATGGCTACACCTTC
TRBJ1-2,-,TRBV19,-,CASTTNIGTGVGYTF,TGTGCCAGTACAACAAATATCGGGACGGGGGTCGGCTACACCTTC
TRBJ2-7,-,TRBV11-2,-,CASSVLSGTSLLF,TGTGCCAGCAGCGTGCTTTCCGGGACATCCCTTCTCTTC
TRBJ2-6,-,TRBV7-2,-,CASSLLWGANVLTF,TGTGCCAGCAGCCTACTTTGGGGGGCCAACGTCCTGACTTTC
TRBJ2-1,-,TRBV10-1,few,CASSESLSGEQFF,TGCGCCAGCAGTGAGTCCCTTTCAGGGGAGCAGTTCTTC
TRBJ1-1,-,TRBV7-9,once,CASSLDRASGAFF,TGTGCCAGCAGCTTAGACAGGGCCTCAGGGGCTTTCTTT
TRBJ1-2,-,TRBV28,-,CATQENYGYTF,TGTGCCACCCAGGAAAACTATGGCTACACCTTC
TRBJ2-3,-,TRBV4-1,-,CASSLGDTDTQYF,TGCGCCAGCAGCCTCGGGGACACAGATACGCAGTATTTT
TRBJ2-7,-,TRBV6-6,-,CASSYRGRPYEQYF,TGTGCCAGCAGTTACAGGGGCCGACCCTACGAGCAGTACTTC
TRBJ2-1,TRBD2,TRBV9,-,CASSQASGGSNEQFF,TGTGCCAGCAGCCAAGCCAGCGGGGGGTCCAATGAGCAGTTCTTC
TRBJ1-2,-,TRBV6-5,-,CASSTQGTYGYTF,TGTGCCAGCAGTACACAGGGTACCTATGGCTACACCTTC
TRBJ1-5,-,TRBV12-3/TRBV12-4,-,CASSAVASIPQHF,TGTGCCAGCAGTGCCGTTGCGAGTATCCCCCAGCATTTT
TRBJ2-7,-,TRBV28,-,CATLGVPSEQYF,TGTGCCACCCTCGGGGTTCCGAGCGAGCAGTACTTC
TRBJ2-2,TRBD2,TRBV30,-,CAWSPPGLAGGPRGGELFF,TGTGCCTGGAGTCCTCCCGGACTAGCGGGGGGGCCGAGGGGCGGGGAGCTGTTTTTT
TRBJ2-6,TRBD1,TRBV5-1,-,CASSSTGTAGANVLTF,TGCGCCAGCAGCTCGACCGGGACAGCTGGGGCCAACGTCCTGACTTTC
TRBJ2-1,TRBD2,TRBV6-5,-,CASNLAGSYNEQFF,TGTGCCAGCAACCTAGCGGGGTCCTACAATGAGCAGTTCTTC
TRBJ2-3,-,TRBV7-6,-,CASSLASPERDTQYF,TGTGCCAGCAGCTTAGCGTCCCCGGAGAGGGATACGCAGTATTTT
TRBJ1-5,TRBD1,TRBV15,-,CATSSRGVGGSNQPQHF,TGTGCCACCAGCAGCAGGGGGGTTGGTGGGAGCAATCAGCCCCAGCATTTT
TRBJ2-5,TRBD2,TRBV5-1,-,CASSLGRGGPETQYF,TGCGCCAGCAGCTTGGGGCGGGGGGGTCCAGAGACCCAGTACTTC
TRBJ2-3,TRBD1,TRBV24-1,-,CATSGGTGGTDTQYF,TGTGCCACCAGCGGCGGGACAGGGGGCACAGATACGCAGTATTTT
TRBJ1-1,-,TRBV9,-,CASSSSGRDAEAFF,TGTGCCAGCAGCTCGAGTGGGCGGGACGCTGAAGCTTTCTTT
TRBJ2-3,TRBD2,TRBV18,-,CASSTAGGQAVTQYF,TGTGCCAGCTCTACAGCGGGGGGGCAAGCTGTTACGCAGTATTTT
TRBJ2-2,-,TRBV12-3/TRBV12-4,-,CASSSPGTGELFF,TGTGCCAGCAGTTCCCCGGGTACCGGGGAGCTGTTTTTT
TRBJ2-1,-,TRBV6-1,once,CASSEGSGGNAQFF,TGTGCCAGCAGTGAGGGATCAGGGGGGAACGCGCAGTTCTTC
TRBJ2-1,TRBD2,TRBV19,-,CASSIRLAGGPSLSYNEQFF,TGTGCCAGTAGTATTAGACTAGCGGGGGGACCAAGCCTCTCCTACAATGAGCAGTTCTTC
TRBJ2-5,TRBD2,TRBV18,-,CASSPPGSGGTQETQYF,TGTGCCAGCTCACCTCCGGGGAGCGGGGGGACTCAAGAGACCCAGTACTTC
TRBJ1-4,-,TRBV18,-,CASSPNEDSREKLFF,TGTGCCAGCTCACCAAATGAGGACAGCAGAGAAAAACTGTTTTTT
TRBJ1-2,TRBD1,TRBV29-1,-,CSVWDRPSNYGYTF,TGCAGCGTTTGGGACAGACCTTCAAACTATGGCTACACCTTC
TRBJ2-1,TRBD1,TRBV7-9,-,CASSLQGARVDEQFF,TGTGCCAGCAGCTTACAGGGGGCGAGGGTCGATGAGCAGTTCTTC
TRBJ1-2,-,TRBV24-1,-,CATRGFRDYGYTF,TGTGCCACCAGGGGATTCAGGGACTATGGCTACACCTTC
TRBJ2-5,-,TRBV3-1/TRBV3-2,-,CASSRGFDETQYF,TGTGCCAGCAGTCGGGGGTTCGATGAGACCCAGTACTTC
TRBJ1-1,TRBD1,TRBV2,few,CASRRQGFNTEAFF,TGTGCCAGCAGGAGACAGGGGTTCAACACTGAAGCTTTCTTT
TRBJ2-1,-,TRBV18,-,CASSPAGYEQFF,TGTGCCAGCTCACCAGCGGGCTATGAGCAGTTCTTC
TRBJ2-1,TRBD1,TRBV30,-,CACSTGTGVRNEQFF,TGTGCCTGCTCGACCGGGACAGGGGTGAGGAATGAGCAGTTCTTC
TRBJ2-7,-,TRBV5-5,-,CASSLPGSGTYEQYF,TGTGCCAGCAGCTTGCCAGGGTCTGGGACCTACGAGCAGTACTTC
TRBJ1-5,TRBD1,TRBV6-5,-,CASSSRQGSGQPQHF,TGTGCCAGCAGTTCCCGACAGGGGTCGGGGCAGCCCCAGCATTTT
TRBJ1-1,-,TRBV15,-,CATSSLFGGTEAFF,TGTGCCACCAGCAGTCTTTTTGGGGGGACTGAAGCTTTCTTT
TRBJ2-5,-,TRBV11-2,-,CASSSLGGGETQYF,TGTGCCAGCAGCTCGCTGGGAGGCGGAGAGACCCAGTACTTC
TRBJ1-5,-,TRBV27,-,CASRRRTGHDSNQPQHF,TGTGCCAGCCGTAGACGAACCGGACACGATTCTAATCAGCCCCAGCATTTT
TRBJ1-5,-,TRBV12-3/TRBV12-4,-,CASSRDSNQPQHF,TGTGCCAGCAGTCGGGATAGCAATCAGCCCCAGCATTTT